This T cell receptor (beta chain) was recovered during a study of metastatic and nonmetastatic thyroid tumors. Study context: The authors compared repertoires across blood and tumor or nodule tissue from malignant and benign thyroid patients.

From the PCR reads, TCRdb re-called clones with MiXCR. Among 25,000 to 30,000 clones listed, around 3.9% were seen once. Among the patients, none had received any treatment before thyroid surgery. The CDR3 runs 17 residues. Per germline, CDR1 MNHEY and CDR2 SVGEGT. Trimming cost V 8 bases and J 5 bases; bases outside gene matches: 14. J is TRBJ2-3 and V is TRBV6-2 or TRBV6-3; 12 nucleotides agree with TRBD1. This TCR was recovered from a male donor with papillary thyroid cancer or a benign thyroid nodule (not recorded which). Some clones in this sample may be carry-over from other donors' samples. Sequenced input: blood. CDR3 residues: CASFRDRGLGSVDTQYF. In DNA, the CDR3 is TGTGCCAGCTTCCGGGACAGGGGGCTCGGCTCTGTAGATACGCAGTATTTT.